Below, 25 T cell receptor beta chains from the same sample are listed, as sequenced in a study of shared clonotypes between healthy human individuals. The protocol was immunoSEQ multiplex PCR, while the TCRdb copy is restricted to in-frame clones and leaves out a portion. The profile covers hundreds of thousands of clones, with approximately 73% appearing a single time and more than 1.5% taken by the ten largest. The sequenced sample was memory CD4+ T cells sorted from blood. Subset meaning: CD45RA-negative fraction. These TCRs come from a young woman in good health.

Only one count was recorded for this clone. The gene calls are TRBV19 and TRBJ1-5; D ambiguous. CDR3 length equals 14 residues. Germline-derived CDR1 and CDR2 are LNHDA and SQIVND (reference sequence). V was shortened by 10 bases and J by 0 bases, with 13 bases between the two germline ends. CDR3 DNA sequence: TGTGCCACCACCTCACTCGGTAGCAATCAGCCCCAGCATTTT. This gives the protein CATTSLGSNQPQHF.

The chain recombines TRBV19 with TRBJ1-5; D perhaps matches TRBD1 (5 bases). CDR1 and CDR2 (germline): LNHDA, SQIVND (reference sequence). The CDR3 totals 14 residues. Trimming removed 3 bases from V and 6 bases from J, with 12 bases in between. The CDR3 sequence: CASSIIRVAQPQHF. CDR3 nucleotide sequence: TGTGCCAGTAGTATTATCAGGGTAGCTCAGCCCCAGCATTTT. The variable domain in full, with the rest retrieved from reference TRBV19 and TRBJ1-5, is DGGITQSPKYLFRKEGQNVTLSCEQNLNHDAMYWYRQDPGQGLRLIYYSQIVNDFQKGDIAEGYSVSREKKESFPLTVTSAQKNPTAFYLCASSIIRVAQPQHFGDGTRLSIL.

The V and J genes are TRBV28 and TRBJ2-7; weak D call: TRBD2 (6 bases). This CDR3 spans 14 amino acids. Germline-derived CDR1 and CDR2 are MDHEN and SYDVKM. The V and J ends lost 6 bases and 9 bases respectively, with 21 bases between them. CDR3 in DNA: TGTGCCAGCAGGCGGGACTTTGCCTCTACGACGCAGTACTTC. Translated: CASRRDFASTTQYF.

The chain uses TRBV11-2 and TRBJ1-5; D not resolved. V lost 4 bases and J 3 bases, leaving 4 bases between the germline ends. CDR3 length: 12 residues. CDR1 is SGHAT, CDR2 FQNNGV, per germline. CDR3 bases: TGTGCCAGCAGCTACCTCAATCAGCCCCAGCATTTT. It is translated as CASSYLNQPQHF.

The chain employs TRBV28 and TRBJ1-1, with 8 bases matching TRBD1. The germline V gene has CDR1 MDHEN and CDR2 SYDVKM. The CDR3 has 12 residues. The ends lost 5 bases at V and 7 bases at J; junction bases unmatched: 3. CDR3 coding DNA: TGTGCCAGCAGTGACAGGGGCCTTGAAGCTTTCTTT. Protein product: CASSDRGLEAFF.

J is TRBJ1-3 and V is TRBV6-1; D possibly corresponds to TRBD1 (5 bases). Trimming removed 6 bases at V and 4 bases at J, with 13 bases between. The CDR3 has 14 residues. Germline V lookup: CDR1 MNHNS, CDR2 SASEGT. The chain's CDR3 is CASRGTFWGNTIYF. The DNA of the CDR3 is TGTGCCAGCAGGGGGACTTTTTGGGGAAACACCATATATTTT.

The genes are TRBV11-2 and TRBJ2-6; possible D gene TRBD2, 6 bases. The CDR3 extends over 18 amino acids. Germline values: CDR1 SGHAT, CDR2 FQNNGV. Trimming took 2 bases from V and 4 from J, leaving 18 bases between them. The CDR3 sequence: CASSLPPGLMTGANVLTF. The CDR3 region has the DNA TGTGCCAGCAGCTTACCACCGGGACTCATGACGGGGGCCAACGTCCTGACTTTC. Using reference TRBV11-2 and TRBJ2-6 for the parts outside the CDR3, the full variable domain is EAGVAQSPRYKIIEKRQSVAFWCNPISGHATLYWYQQILGQGPKLLIQFQNNGVVDDSQLPKDRFSAERLKGVDSTLKIQPAKLEDSAVYLCASSLPPGLMTGANVLTFGAGSRLTVL.

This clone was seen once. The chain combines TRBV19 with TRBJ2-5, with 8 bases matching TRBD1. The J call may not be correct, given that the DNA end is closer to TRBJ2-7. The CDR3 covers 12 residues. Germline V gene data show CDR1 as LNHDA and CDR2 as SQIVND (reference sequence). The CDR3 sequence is CAERQGLPEQYF. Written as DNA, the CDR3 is TGTGCCGAACGACAGGGGCTGCCCGAGCAGTACTTC.

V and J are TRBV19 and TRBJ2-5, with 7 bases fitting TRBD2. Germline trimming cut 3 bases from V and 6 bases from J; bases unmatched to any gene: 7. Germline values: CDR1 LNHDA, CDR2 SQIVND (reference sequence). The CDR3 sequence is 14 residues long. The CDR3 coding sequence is TGTGCCAGTAGTATGGGGGGGGTAGGAAAGACCCAGTACTTC. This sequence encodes CASSMGGVGKTQYF.

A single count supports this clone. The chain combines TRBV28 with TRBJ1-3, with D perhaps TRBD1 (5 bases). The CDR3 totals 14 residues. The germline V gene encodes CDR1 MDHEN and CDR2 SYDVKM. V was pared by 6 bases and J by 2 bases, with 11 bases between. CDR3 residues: CASSGTLPGNTIYF. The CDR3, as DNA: TGTGCCAGCAGCGGGACCCTTCCTGGAAACACCATATATTTT.

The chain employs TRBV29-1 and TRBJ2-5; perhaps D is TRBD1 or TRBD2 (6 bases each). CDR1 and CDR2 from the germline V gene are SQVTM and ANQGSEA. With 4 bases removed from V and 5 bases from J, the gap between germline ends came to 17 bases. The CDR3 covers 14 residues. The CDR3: CSVGRDTGGETQYF. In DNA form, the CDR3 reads TGCAGCGTTGGCCGGGACACCGGAGGGGAGACCCAGTACTTC.

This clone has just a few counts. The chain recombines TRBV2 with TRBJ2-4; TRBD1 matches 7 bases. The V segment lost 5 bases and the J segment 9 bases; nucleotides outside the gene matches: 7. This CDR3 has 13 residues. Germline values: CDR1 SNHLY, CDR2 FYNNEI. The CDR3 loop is CASSNRGEGIQYF. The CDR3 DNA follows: TGTGCCAGCAGTAACAGGGGAGAGGGCATTCAGTACTTC.

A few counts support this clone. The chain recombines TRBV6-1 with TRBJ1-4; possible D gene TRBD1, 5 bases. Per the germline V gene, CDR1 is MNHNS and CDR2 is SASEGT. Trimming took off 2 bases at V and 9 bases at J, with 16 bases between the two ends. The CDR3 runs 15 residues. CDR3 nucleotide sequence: TGTGCCAGCAGTGAACTGGACGGGGCTCCAAAAAAACTGTTTTTT. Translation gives CASSELDGAPKKLFF.

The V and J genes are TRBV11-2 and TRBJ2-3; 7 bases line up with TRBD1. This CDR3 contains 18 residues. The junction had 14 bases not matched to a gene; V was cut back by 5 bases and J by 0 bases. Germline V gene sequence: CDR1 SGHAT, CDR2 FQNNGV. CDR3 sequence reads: CASSRQDRLRFSTDTQYF. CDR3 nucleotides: TGTGCCAGCAGCCGCCAGGACAGGCTACGATTTAGCACAGATACGCAGTATTTT.

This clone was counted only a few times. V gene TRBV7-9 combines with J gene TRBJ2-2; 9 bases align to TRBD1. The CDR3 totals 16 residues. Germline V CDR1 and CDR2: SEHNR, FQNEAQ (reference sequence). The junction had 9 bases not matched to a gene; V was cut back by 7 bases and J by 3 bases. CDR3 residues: CASISTGTGHTGELFF. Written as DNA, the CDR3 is TGTGCCAGCATCTCGACCGGGACAGGGCACACCGGGGAGCTGTTTTTT.

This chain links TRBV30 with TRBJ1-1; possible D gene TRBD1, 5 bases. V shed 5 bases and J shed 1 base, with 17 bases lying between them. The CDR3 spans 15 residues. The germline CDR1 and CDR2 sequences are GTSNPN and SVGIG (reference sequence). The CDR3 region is CAWGRPRTSNTEAFF. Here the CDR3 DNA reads TGTGCCTGGGGCCGGCCGCGGACATCGAACACTGAAGCTTTCTTT.

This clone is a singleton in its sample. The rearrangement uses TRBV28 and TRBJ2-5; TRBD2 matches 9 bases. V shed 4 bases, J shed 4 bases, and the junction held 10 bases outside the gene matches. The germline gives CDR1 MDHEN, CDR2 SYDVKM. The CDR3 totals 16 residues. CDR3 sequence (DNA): TGTGCCAGCAGTTCCCTCCCCATGGGACTAGCAGAGACCCAGTACTTC. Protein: CASSSLPMGLAETQYF.

CDR3 sequence (DNA): TGTGCCAGTAGCATACTAGCGGGAGCCACAGATACGCAGTATTTT. This translates into CASSILAGATDTQYF. V gene TRBV19 combines with J gene TRBJ2-3; 11 bases fit TRBD2. V dropped 6 bases and J dropped 2; count of bases not matched to a gene: 4. Per the germline V gene, CDR1 is LNHDA and CDR2 is SQIVND (reference sequence). The CDR3 spans 15 residues.

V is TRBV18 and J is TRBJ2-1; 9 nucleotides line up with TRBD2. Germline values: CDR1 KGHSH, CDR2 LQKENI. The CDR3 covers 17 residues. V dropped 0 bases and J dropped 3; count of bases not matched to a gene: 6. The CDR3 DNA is TGTGCCAGCTCACCACCGGCAATAGCGGGAGTCTACAATGAGCAGTTCTTC. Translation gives CASSPPAIAGVYNEQFF.

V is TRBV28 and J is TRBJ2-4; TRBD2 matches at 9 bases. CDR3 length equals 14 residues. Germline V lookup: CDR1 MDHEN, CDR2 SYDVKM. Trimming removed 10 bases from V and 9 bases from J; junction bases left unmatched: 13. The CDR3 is CATATSGIRGIQYF. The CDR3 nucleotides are TGTGCCACCGCGACTAGCGGCATAAGAGGCATTCAGTACTTC.

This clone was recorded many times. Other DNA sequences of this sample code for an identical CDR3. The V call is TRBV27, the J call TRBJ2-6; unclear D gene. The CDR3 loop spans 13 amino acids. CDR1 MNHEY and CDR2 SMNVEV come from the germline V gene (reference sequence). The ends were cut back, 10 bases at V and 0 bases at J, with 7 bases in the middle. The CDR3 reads CATLSSGANVLTF. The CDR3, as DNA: TGTGCCACTTTGAGCTCTGGGGCCAACGTCCTGACTTTC.

CDR3 in DNA: TGCAGCGTTGGGACCTCCGTTGGAGATACGCAGTATTTT. Protein product: CSVGTSVGDTQYF. The chain couples TRBV29-1 to TRBJ2-3; D is uncertain. In germline, CDR1 is SQVTM, CDR2 ANQGSEA. The CDR3 loop spans 13 amino acids. V dropped 4 bases and J dropped 5 bases, with 13 bases sitting between them.

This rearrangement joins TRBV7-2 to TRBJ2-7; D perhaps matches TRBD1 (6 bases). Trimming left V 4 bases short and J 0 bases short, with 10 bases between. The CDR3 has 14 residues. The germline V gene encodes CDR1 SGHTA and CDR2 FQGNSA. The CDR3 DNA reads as TGTGCCAGCAGCTACGGACAGCACTCCTACGAGCAGTACTTC. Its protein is CASSYGQHSYEQYF.

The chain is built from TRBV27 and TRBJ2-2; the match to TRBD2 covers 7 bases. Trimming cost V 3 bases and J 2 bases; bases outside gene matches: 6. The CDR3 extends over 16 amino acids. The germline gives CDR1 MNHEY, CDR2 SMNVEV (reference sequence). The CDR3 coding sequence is TGTGCCAGCAGTTTCGGGCTAGCGGCAAACACCGGGGAGCTGTTTTTT. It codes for CASSFGLAANTGELFF.

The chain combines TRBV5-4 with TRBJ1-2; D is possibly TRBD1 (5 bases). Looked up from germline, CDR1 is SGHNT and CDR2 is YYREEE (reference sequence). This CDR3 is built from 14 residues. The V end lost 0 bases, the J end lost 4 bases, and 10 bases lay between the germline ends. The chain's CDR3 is CASSLGQGSYGYTF. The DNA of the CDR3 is TGTGCCAGCAGCTTGGGGCAGGGCTCCTATGGCTACACCTTC.